The rows below give T cell receptor beta chains drawn from one sample of a study of CD8+ T cells in alopecia areata. This table comes from immunoSEQ multiplex PCR, and its TCRdb copy is limited to in-frame clones, with some not included. This sample carries about 74,000 clones, over 25% of them seen once, and the ten largest clones take 15%. The input for sequencing was CD8+ T cells sorted from blood, taken at week 4, from a patient treated with tofacitinib. The receptors were sampled from a human donor with alopecia areata. Both conserved end residues are part of each CDR3. Fields, in order: D gene, CDR3 length, V gene, clone size, J gene, CDR3 DNA, CDR3 protein. A D gene is named only where the DNA matches it firmly. Rows give clone size only sometimes, using once, few, many, or a class for an expanded clone.

d_gene: .; len: 10; v_gene: TRBV6-6; abundance: many; j_gene: TRBJ2-2; CDR3nt: TGTGCCATAGGGGGCGGGGAGCTGTTTTTT; CDR3aa: CAIGGGELFF
d_gene: .; len: 12; v_gene: TRBV7-9; abundance: .; j_gene: TRBJ2-7; CDR3nt: TGTGCCAGCAGCTATCGATCCTACGAGCAGTACTTC; CDR3aa: CASSYRSYEQYF
d_gene: .; len: 14; v_gene: TRBV12-5; abundance: few; j_gene: TRBJ1-2; CDR3nt: TGTGCTAGTGGTTTGGAGGGAGGGCTCTATGGCTACACCTTC; CDR3aa: CASGLEGGLYGYTF
d_gene: .; len: 10; v_gene: TRBV29-1; abundance: many; j_gene: TRBJ2-1; CDR3nt: TGCAGCTTAGCAGGGGTTGAGCAGTTCTTC; CDR3aa: CSLAGVEQFF
d_gene: .; len: 13; v_gene: TRBV7-3; abundance: few; j_gene: TRBJ2-5; CDR3nt: TGTGCCAGCAGCTTTGGTGGGGAAGAGACCCAGTACTTC; CDR3aa: CASSFGGEETQYF
d_gene: TRBD1; len: 15; v_gene: TRBV7-2; abundance: .; j_gene: TRBJ2-5; CDR3nt: TGTGCCAGCAGCTCGTACCCAGGGGGCTCGGAGACCCAGTACTTC; CDR3aa: CASSSYPGGSETQYF
d_gene: TRBD2; len: 13; v_gene: TRBV11-2; abundance: .; j_gene: TRBJ2-7; CDR3nt: TGTGCCAGCAGCTCGAGCGGGAGGGCCATTGTGTACTTC; CDR3aa: CASSSSGRAIVYF
d_gene: .; len: 10; v_gene: TRBV29-1; abundance: few; j_gene: TRBJ1-4; CDR3nt: TGCAGCGTTCTAGGCGAAAAACTGTTTTTT; CDR3aa: CSVLGEKLFF
d_gene: .; len: 13; v_gene: TRBV19; abundance: few; j_gene: TRBJ2-5; CDR3nt: TGTGCCAGTAGTATCGCCCACGGGGAGACCCAGTACTTC; CDR3aa: CASSIAHGETQYF
d_gene: .; len: 15; v_gene: TRBV10-3; abundance: few; j_gene: TRBJ2-1; CDR3nt: TGTGCCATCAGTGAGTCTCTAGGAGGGACCCGGGGGCAGTTCTTC; CDR3aa: CAISESLGGTRGQFF
d_gene: TRBD2; len: 14; v_gene: TRBV6-4; abundance: many; j_gene: TRBJ2-3; CDR3nt: TGTGCCAGCACGACTAGCGGGAGCACAGATACGCAGTATTTT; CDR3aa: CASTTSGSTDTQYF
d_gene: .; len: 11; v_gene: TRBV29-1; abundance: .; j_gene: TRBJ2-6; CDR3nt: TGCAGTGTCATGGGGGCCAACGTCCTGACTTTC; CDR3aa: CSVMGANVLTF
d_gene: .; len: 14; v_gene: TRBV7-9; abundance: .; j_gene: TRBJ2-7; CDR3nt: TGTGCCAGCAGCTCGCCGGGAGCCAGGGGAGAGCAGTACTTC; CDR3aa: CASSSPGARGEQYF
d_gene: .; len: 15; v_gene: TRBV9; abundance: few; j_gene: TRBJ2-3; CDR3nt: TGTGCCAGCAGCCAGACAGGTGGGGGCACAGATACGCAGTATTTT; CDR3aa: CASSQTGGGTDTQYF
d_gene: .; len: 14; v_gene: TRBV29-1; abundance: .; j_gene: TRBJ2-5; CDR3nt: TGCAGCGTTGTAGGGCAGGGGATTTCGGAGACCCAGTACTTC; CDR3aa: CSVVGQGISETQYF
d_gene: TRBD1; len: 15; v_gene: TRBV7-9; abundance: .; j_gene: TRBJ1-1; CDR3nt: TGTGCCAGCAGCTTTGGACAGGGGGCGCGTATTGAAGCTTTCTTT; CDR3aa: CASSFGQGARIEAFF
d_gene: .; len: 13; v_gene: TRBV23-1; abundance: .; j_gene: TRBJ2-5; CDR3nt: TGCGCCAGCAGTCAATCGTGGGGGGAGACCCAGTACTTC; CDR3aa: CASSQSWGETQYF
d_gene: .; len: 12; v_gene: TRBV7-9; abundance: .; j_gene: TRBJ1-1; CDR3nt: TGTGCCAGCAAGTTTGCGGGATCTGAAGCTTTCTTT; CDR3aa: CASKFAGSEAFF
d_gene: .; len: 10; v_gene: TRBV29-1; abundance: few; j_gene: TRBJ2-5; CDR3nt: TGCAGCGGGACAGTGGAGACCCAGTACTTC; CDR3aa: CSGTVETQYF
d_gene: .; len: 11; v_gene: TRBV29-1; abundance: .; j_gene: TRBJ1-1; CDR3nt: TGCAGCGTTGTGGAGGGCGAGGGGGCTTTCTTT; CDR3aa: CSVVEGEGAFF
d_gene: TRBD2; len: 15; v_gene: TRBV29-1; abundance: few; j_gene: TRBJ2-5; CDR3nt: TGCAGCGTGACAACTAGCGGGAGGGCCCAGGAGACCCAGTACTTC; CDR3aa: CSVTTSGRAQETQYF
d_gene: TRBD2; len: 17; v_gene: TRBV7-9; abundance: .; j_gene: TRBJ2-6; CDR3nt: TGTGCCAGCAGCGCGCTAGCGGGGTTCTCTGGGGCCAACGTCCTGACTTTC; CDR3aa: CASSALAGFSGANVLTF
d_gene: TRBD2; len: 17; v_gene: TRBV7-2; abundance: once; j_gene: TRBJ2-5; CDR3nt: TGTGCCAGCAGCCCCACCGCGACTAGCCCCACCGGAGAGACCCAGTACTTC; CDR3aa: CASSPTATSPTGETQYF
d_gene: .; len: 13; v_gene: TRBV11-2; abundance: few; j_gene: TRBJ1-1; CDR3nt: TGTGCCAGCAGCTTAGGGGGTCTCGCTGAAGCTTTCTTT; CDR3aa: CASSLGGLAEAFF
d_gene: .; len: 11; v_gene: TRBV19; abundance: .; j_gene: TRBJ2-7; CDR3nt: TGTGCCAGTGGAGAAACCTACGAGCAGTACTTC; CDR3aa: CASGETYEQYF
d_gene: TRBD1; len: 16; v_gene: TRBV29-1; abundance: .; j_gene: TRBJ2-1; CDR3nt: TGCAGCGTTGAACCGGGACAGGGTCCCCTCTACAATGAGCAGTTCTTC; CDR3aa: CSVEPGQGPLYNEQFF
d_gene: .; len: 15; v_gene: TRBV11-2; abundance: .; j_gene: TRBJ1-5; CDR3nt: TGTGCCAGCAGCTTGGGACTGGGGGGCAATCAGCCCCAGCATTTT; CDR3aa: CASSLGLGGNQPQHF
d_gene: TRBD2; len: 15; v_gene: TRBV27; abundance: few; j_gene: TRBJ2-5; CDR3nt: TGTGCCAGCAGAGGACTAGCGGGATTCCAAGAGACCCAGTACTTC; CDR3aa: CASRGLAGFQETQYF
d_gene: .; len: 14; v_gene: TRBV11-2; abundance: few; j_gene: TRBJ1-5; CDR3nt: TGTGCCAGCAGCTTAGTGACAGACGATCAGCCCCAGCATTTT; CDR3aa: CASSLVTDDQPQHF
d_gene: TRBD1; len: 13; v_gene: TRBV11-2; abundance: .; j_gene: TRBJ1-2; CDR3nt: TGTGCCAGCAGCTTGGGACAGGGATATGGCTACACCTTC; CDR3aa: CASSLGQGYGYTF